Presented here are 26 T cell receptor beta chains from one specimen sequenced in a study of read filtering for tumor transcriptome and immune sequencing. The library was built from about 400 ng RNA with molecular barcoded adaptors for alpha/delta and beta/gamma chains. MiXCR was run by TCRdb on the reads, yielding one entry per CDR3 protein. The sample holds roughly 61,000 distinct CDR3 sequences, roughly an eighth seen once. The material sequenced was a population of CD138-negative cells sorted from bone marrow. Every receptor here comes from a donor aged 40 or over with multiple myeloma.

This clonotype was observed a few times. Because the CDR3 is missing its conserved closing phenylalanine or tryptophan, this is likely a read error. The chain employs TRBV7-2 and TRBJ2-7; D unclear. The CDR3 is made up of 14 amino acids. Deletions cut 3 bases from V and 2 bases from J, with 11 bases between. Germline lookup yields CDR1 SGHTA and CDR2 FQGNSA. The CDR3 DNA reads as TGTGCCAGCAGCTTCCCCGCGGCTACCTACGAGCAGTACTCC. Encoded protein: CASSFPAATYEQYS.

The gene calls are TRBV5-1 and TRBJ2-5, with 9 bases lining up with TRBD1. In germline, CDR1 is SGHRS, CDR2 YFSETQ. After removal of 5 bases from V and 2 bases from J, the junction contained 4 bases not matched to a gene. The CDR3 covers 14 residues. This CDR3 is CASRKGQGQETQYF. The DNA of the CDR3 is TGCGCCAGCAGAAAGGGACAGGGTCAAGAGACCCAGTACTTC.

This clonotype was picked up many times. The chain has TRBV7-3 and TRBJ1-1; D is perhaps TRBD1 (5 bases). The V gene's germline CDR1 is SGHTA and CDR2 FQGTGA. The germline V and J ends were trimmed by 5 bases and 8 bases, with 12 bases remaining between them. The CDR3 totals 12 residues. Here the CDR3 reads CASSPPQGEAFF. The CDR3 DNA follows: TGTGCCAGCAGCCCTCCCCAGGGAGAAGCTTTCTTT. Using reference TRBV7-3 and TRBJ1-1 for the parts outside the CDR3, the full variable domain is GAGVSQTPSNKVTEKGKYVELRCDPISGHTALYWYRQSLGQGPEFLIYFQGTGAADDSGLPNDRFFAVRPEGSVSTLKIQRTERGDSAVYLCASSPPQGEAFFGQGTRLTVV.

This clonotype was seen at least ten times. V is TRBV3-1 and J is TRBJ2-3; 8 bases agree with TRBD1. The V gene end was trimmed by 4 bases and the J gene end by 5 bases; junction bases not matched to a gene: 8. From germline, CDR1 is LGHDT and CDR2 YNNKEL (reference sequence). The CDR3 runs to 15 residues. The DNA for the CDR3 is TGTGCCAGCAGCCTGTGGGACAGGAAAGGAGATACGCAGTATTTT. The encoded protein is CASSLWDRKGDTQYF.

On this clonotype: One end of the junction does not line up with germline, which may come from a read error. The rearrangement links TRBV5-1 to TRBJ2-1, with TRBD2 matching 7 bases. The CDR3 is made up of 16 amino acids. In germline, CDR1 is SGHRS, CDR2 YFSETQ. Here the CDR3 DNA reads TGCGCTAGCAGGGAGGGCCAGGGAAGGGAAGCCAATGAGCAGTTCTTC. Amino acids: CASREGQGREANEQFF.

The rearrangement links TRBV12-3 or TRBV12-4 to TRBJ1-1; 8 nucleotides line up with TRBD1. Losses at the gene ends were 5 bases for V and 3 bases for J; bases not matched to a gene: 2. This CDR3 comprises 13 residues. The CDR3 bases are TGTGCCAGCAGTGCGACAGGGGACACTGAAGCTTTCTTT. Encoded protein: CASSATGDTEAFF.

The chain uses TRBV12-3 or TRBV12-4 and TRBJ1-1, with a tentative D call TRBD1 (5 bases). Trimming took 6 bases from V and 5 from J, leaving 16 bases between them. This CDR3 has 14 amino acids. The CDR3 spells CASRRRQGITEAFF. Written as DNA, the CDR3 is TGTGCCAGCAGGAGAAGGCAGGGAATTACTGAAGCTTTCTTT.

The table lists this clonotype with a few counts. A much larger clone lies a single base off, so this may be a read error. The V and J genes are TRBV6-2 or TRBV6-3 and TRBJ1-5, with 9 bases that match TRBD1. Germline CDR1 reads MNHEY; CDR2 reads SVGEGT. The CDR3 loop spans 15 amino acids. V was clipped by 7 bases and J by 9 bases; unmatched bases: 13. The CDR3 region is CASTVGGTGSLPQHF. The CDR3 nucleotides are TGTGCCAGCACCGTAGGGGGGACAGGGTCTCTGCCCCAGCATTTT.

This clonotype was detected ten times or more. The chain is built from TRBV7-3 and TRBJ1-1; D may be TRBD1 (5 bases). The CDR3 loop spans 15 amino acids. Trimming took 2 bases from V and 3 from J, leaving 13 bases between them. The germline gives CDR1 SGHTA, CDR2 FQGTGA. This chain's CDR3 is CASSLGVGTDTEAFF. The CDR3 region has the DNA TGTGCCAGCAGCTTAGGGGTCGGGACGGACACTGAAGCTTTCTTT.

The chain joins TRBV6-1 to TRBJ2-2; D is unclear. The V and J ends lost 6 bases and 4 bases respectively, with 12 bases between them. The CDR3 has 14 residues. CDR1 MNHNS and CDR2 SASEGT come from the germline V gene. This CDR3 is CASRRDWGTGELFF. Written as DNA, the CDR3 is TGTGCCAGCAGGAGAGACTGGGGCACCGGGGAGCTGTTTTTT.

The chain is built from TRBV5-1 and TRBJ2-6, with D unresolved. V was cut by 0 bases and J by 2 bases, with 3 bases left in between. The length of the CDR3 is 14 residues. The germline CDR1 and CDR2 sequences are SGHRS and YFSETQ. CDR3 in DNA: TGCGCCAGCAGCTTGGTTGCTGGGGCCAACGTCCTGACTTTC. Translated, it gives CASSLVAGANVLTF.

This clonotype showed up just a few times. One end of the junction is discordant with germline, which a read error may explain. V usage is TRBV29-1 and J usage is TRBJ2-1; weak D call: TRBD2 (7 bases). The germline V gene encodes CDR1 SQVTM and CDR2 ANQGSEA. The CDR3 is made up of 13 amino acids. In DNA form, the CDR3 reads TGCAGCGCTGGGGGGGGGGCCTACAAGGAGCAGTTCTTC. It yields the protein CSAGGGAYKEQFF.

There are many counts of this clonotype. The chain recombines TRBV11-1 with TRBJ2-7; D possibly corresponds to TRBD1 (6 bases). This CDR3 is built from 16 residues. Trimming took 5 bases from V and 4 from J, leaving 21 bases between them. Germline V lookup: CDR1 SGHAT, CDR2 FQDESV (reference sequence). CDR3 region: CASSPRQARLEYEQYF. The CDR3, as DNA: TGTGCCAGCAGCCCCCGACAGGCCCGTTTGGAGTACGAGCAGTACTTC.

As for this clonotype: This may be a read error, as it is one base from a much larger clone. The chain uses TRBV3-1 and TRBJ2-5; D is uncertain. From germline, CDR1 is LGHDT and CDR2 YNNKEL (reference sequence). CDR3 length: 12 residues. The ends were cut back, 4 bases at V and 7 bases at J, with 10 bases in the middle. As DNA, the CDR3 is TGTGCCAGCAGCCGATTCCCAGGGACCCAGTACTTC. This gives the protein CASSRFPGTQYF.

This clonotype showed up many times. This rearrangement joins TRBV21-1 to TRBJ1-4; the table's D call of TRBD1 was not tested on the DNA. TRBV21-1 is recorded as a pseudogene. The CDR3 contains 19 residues. The CDR3 here is CASSKGGGNWKATNEKLSF. The DNA for the CDR3 is TGTGCCAGCAGCAAAGGTGGGGGCAATTGGAAAGCAACTAATGAAAAACTGTCTTTT.

A few counts support this clonotype. With a much larger clone just one base away, this may be a read error. The CDR3 DNA sequence: TGCAGTGCTAGATCTGAGTTAGACACTGAAGCTCTCTTT. This codes for CSARSELDTEALF. V is TRBV20-1 and J is TRBJ1-1; D gene unclear. The germline gives CDR1 DFQATT, CDR2 SNEGSKA (reference sequence). The CDR3 totals 13 residues.

This clonotype was seen repeatedly, ten times or more. The chain links TRBV7-9 to TRBJ1-4; the D is unclear. Per the germline V gene, CDR1 is SEHNR and CDR2 is FQNEAQ (reference sequence). This CDR3 has 15 amino acids. Trimming took 5 bases from V and 0 from J, leaving 10 bases between them. The DNA for the CDR3 is TGTGCCAGCAGCCCGTTCGATGCAACTAATGAAAAACTGTTTTTT. Translated: CASSPFDATNEKLFF.

Regarding this clonotype: Given a much more abundant clone one base away, this may be a read error. This chain joins TRBV12-3 or TRBV12-4 and TRBJ2-2, with 8 bases fitting TRBD1. The CDR3 extends over 16 amino acids. CDR3 sequence reads: CASSLWDRSDGGELVF. For the CDR3, the DNA is TGTGCCAGCAGCCTCTGGGACAGGTCAGATGGCGGGGAGCTGGTTTTT.

This clonotype was seen at least ten times. This chain joins TRBV3-1 and TRBJ1-6; tentatively, D is TRBD1 (6 bases). V was pared by 3 bases and J by 13 bases, with 16 bases between. The CDR3 consists of 14 residues. The V gene's germline CDR1 is LGHDT and CDR2 YNNKEL (reference sequence). In DNA, the CDR3 is TGTGCCAGCAGCCAGGTGCAGGGGCGGGCTCCCCTCCACTTT. As protein: CASSQVQGRAPLHF.

This clonotype was seen many times. The chain is built from TRBV5-1 and TRBJ2-5; D possibly corresponds to TRBD2 (6 bases). The CDR3 spans 14 residues. The germline V gene has CDR1 SGHRS and CDR2 YFSETQ. The V gene lost 9 bases and the J gene lost 2 bases, with 17 bases spanning the gap. DNA for the CDR3: TGCGCCACCTCTAAGGGTAGCGGACAAGAGACCCAGTACTTC. Its protein is CATSKGSGQETQYF.

To note about this clonotype: Possible read error: a much larger clone is one base away. V is TRBV24-1 and J is TRBJ2-1; TRBD1 aligns across 9 bases. The V and J ends lost 7 bases and 7 bases, in that order; junction bases with no gene match: 7. The germline V gene encodes CDR1 KGHDR and CDR2 SFDVKD. The CDR3 is 14 amino acids. CDR3 sequence: CATRSSDRGNEQFF. DNA of the CDR3: TGTGCCACCAGATCGTCGGACAGGGGTAATGAGCAGTTCTTC.

This clonotype was counted only a few times. Possible read error: a much larger clone is one base away. The V gene is TRBV5-1, the J gene TRBJ1-1, with unresolved D. Germline CDR1 and CDR2: SGHRS and YFSETQ. The CDR3 has 13 amino acids. The CDR3 nucleotides read TGCGCCAGCAGCCCGGACCTAAACACTGAAGCTCTCTTT. Its protein product is CASSPDLNTEALF.

The chain joins TRBV27 to TRBJ2-3; 10 positions match TRBD2. There are 14 residues in the CDR3. Germline V lookup: CDR1 MNHEY, CDR2 SMNVEV (reference sequence). The CDR3 loop is CASQPSGGTDTQYF. CDR3 in DNA: TGTGCTAGCCAACCTAGCGGGGGAACAGATACGCAGTATTTT.

This clonotype was seen repeatedly, ten times or more. The genes are TRBV6-1 and TRBJ1-4; 7 bases are shared with TRBD1. The CDR3 is 15 amino acids. V lost 2 bases to trimming and J lost 5 bases; unmatched junction nucleotides: 5. The germline V gene has CDR1 MNHNS and CDR2 SASEGT. The CDR3 sequence: CASSEIKGQNEKLFF. The CDR3 nucleotides read TGTGCCAGCAGTGAAATCAAGGGACAGAATGAAAAACTGTTTTTT.

This clonotype was detected ten times or more. The chain combines TRBV6-1 with TRBJ1-5; D not certain. The V and J ends lost 0 bases and 11 bases respectively, with 11 bases between them. This CDR3 is built from 13 residues. Germline CDR1 and CDR2: MNHNS and SASEGT. CDR3 in DNA: TGTGCCAGCAGTGAAGCGCTGTCAGCGTCCCAGCATTTT. Protein product: CASSEALSASQHF.

This clonotype showed up many times. This rearrangement joins TRBV18 to TRBJ1-5, with 9 bases lining up with TRBD1. The CDR3 is made up of 14 amino acids. Trimming cost V 3 bases and J 4 bases; bases outside gene matches: 1. Germline V gene data show CDR1 as KGHSH and CDR2 as LQKENI. The CDR3 is CASSPTGGNQPQHF. In DNA, the CDR3 is TGTGCCAGCTCACCGACAGGGGGGAATCAGCCCCAGCATTTT.